A single sample gave rise to the 27 T cell receptor beta chains below, sequenced in a study of shared clonotypes between healthy human individuals. Assay: immunoSEQ multiplex PCR; the TCRdb copy retains only in-frame clones and omits some. The repertoire consists of under 600,000 clones, with almost 97% occurring once and the leading ten covering 0.045% to 0.06%. Sequenced material: naive CD4+ T cells sorted from blood. Subset noted: CD45RA+ positively selected. These receptors were obtained from a woman aged 25 to 39 in good health.

CDR3 sequence (DNA): TGCGCCAGCAGTCCTAAGGGCCTCGAGCAGTACTTC. It encodes CASSPKGLEQYF. This rearrangement joins TRBV10-2 to TRBJ2-7, with unresolved D. Germline lookup yields CDR1 WSHSY and CDR2 SAAADI. The V end was cut by 5 bases, the J end by 6 bases, with 11 bases between. This CDR3 comprises 12 residues.

CDR3 in amino acids: CASSPSGISGNTIYF. The CDR3 nucleotides are TGTGCCAGCAGCCCCTCGGGGATCTCTGGAAACACCATATATTTT. This chain links TRBV9 with TRBJ1-3, with D unresolved. Germline V lookup: CDR1 SGDLS, CDR2 YYNGEE. The CDR3 is made up of 15 amino acids. V shed 4 bases and J shed 0 bases, with 11 bases lying between them.

The rearrangement links TRBV9 to TRBJ2-3; TRBD1 is a possible D gene (5 bases). The CDR3 covers 15 residues. Germline V lookup: CDR1 SGDLS, CDR2 YYNGEE. Trimming took 0 bases from V and 0 from J, leaving 8 bases between them. The CDR3 coding sequence is TGTGCCAGCAGCGTAGAGGGGTACAGCACAGATACGCAGTATTTT. Amino acid sequence: CASSVEGYSTDTQYF.

The chain is built from TRBV28 and TRBJ2-5, with 7 bases lining up with TRBD1. The CDR3 is made up of 15 amino acids. The germline V gene has CDR1 MDHEN and CDR2 SYDVKM. J lost 1 base, V lost 6 bases, and 8 bases had no gene match. Here the CDR3 reads CASRQGTASQETQYF. CDR3 coding DNA: TGTGCCAGCAGACAAGGGACAGCGTCCCAAGAGACCCAGTACTTC.

V usage is TRBV19 and J usage is TRBJ2-6; D perhaps matches TRBD1 (6 bases). The CDR3 is 15 amino acids. The V and J ends lost 6 bases and 0 bases respectively, with 9 bases between them. Germline V CDR1 and CDR2: LNHDA, SQIVND (reference sequence). CDR3 bases: TGTGCCAGTAGGGACAGTTTCTCTGGGGCCAACGTCCTGACTTTC. Protein sequence: CASRDSFSGANVLTF.

The table lists this clone with a count of one. The chain employs TRBV28 and TRBJ1-5; D not certain. CDR1 and CDR2 (germline): MDHEN, SYDVKM. V was clipped by 9 bases and J by 2 bases, with 8 bases between them. CDR3 length: 12 amino acids. The CDR3 reads CASRRGNQPQHF. CDR3 sequence (DNA): TGTGCCAGTAGACGGGGCAATCAGCCCCAGCATTTT.

V usage is TRBV2 and J usage is TRBJ2-5; TRBD2 matches 10 bases. Germline values: CDR1 SNHLY, CDR2 FYNNEI. Germline trimming cut 6 bases from V and 1 base from J; bases unmatched to any gene: 2. This CDR3 is 14 amino acids long. CDR3 in DNA: TGTGCCAGCAGGAGGACTAGCGGCCAAGAGACCCAGTACTTC. Encoded protein: CASRRTSGQETQYF. Full variable domain (missing parts from reference TRBV2 and TRBJ2-5): EPEVTQTPSHQVTQMGQEVILRCVPISNHLYFYWYRQILGQKVEFLVSFYNNEISEKSEIFDDQFSVERPDGSNFTLKIRSTKLEDSAMYFCASRRTSGQETQYFGPGTRLLVL.

The chain links TRBV5-1 to TRBJ2-6; the D gene is possibly TRBD2 (6 bases). V gave up 4 bases and J gave up 0 bases, with 11 bases separating them. This CDR3 has 16 residues. CDR1 SGHRS and CDR2 YFSETQ come from the germline V gene. Here the CDR3 DNA reads TGCGCCAGCAGCCGGGAGCGGATCTCTGGGGCCAACGTCCTGACTTTC. Its protein is CASSRERISGANVLTF. The complete variable domain, with remaining parts taken from reference TRBV5-1 and TRBJ2-6, reads KAGVTQTPRYLIKTRGQQVTLSCSPISGHRSVSWYQQTPGQGLQFLFEYFSETQRNKGNFPGRFSGRQFSNSRSEMNVSTLELGDSALYLCASSRERISGANVLTFGAGSRLTVL.

This chain joins TRBV11-2 and TRBJ1-2; D is ambiguous. Deletions cut 6 bases from V and 2 bases from J, with 7 bases between. CDR1 is SGHAT, CDR2 FQNNGV, per germline. The length of the CDR3 is 12 residues. CDR3 amino acids: CASSSPNYGYTF. The CDR3 DNA sequence: TGTGCCAGCAGTTCCCCCAACTATGGCTACACCTTC.

This clone appeared a few times. The chain carries TRBV2 and TRBJ2-7; 9 bases match TRBD1. The germline V gene encodes CDR1 SNHLY and CDR2 FYNNEI. Trimming at V came to 7 bases and at J to 4 bases, leaving 2 bases not matched to a gene. The CDR3 is 12 residues long. The CDR3 loop reads CASMDRGYEQYF. The CDR3 nucleotides read TGTGCCAGCATGGACAGGGGATACGAGCAGTACTTC.

The chain couples TRBV6-5 to TRBJ2-3; D gene ambiguous. This CDR3 is built from 12 residues. Germline assignment: CDR1 MNHEY and CDR2 SVGAGI. Trimming removed 5 bases from V and 4 bases from J, with 7 bases in between. The CDR3 nucleotides read TGTGCCAGCAGTAACTGGGCAGATACGCAGTATTTT. Translation gives CASSNWADTQYF.

In regard to this clone: At the DNA level, this CDR3 is encoded by other sequences in the same sample as well. The chain employs TRBV19 and TRBJ1-5; 8 bases align to TRBD1. The CDR3 has 14 amino acids. From germline, CDR1 is LNHDA and CDR2 SQIVND (reference sequence). V lost 5 bases to trimming and J lost 2 bases; unmatched junction nucleotides: 2. CDR3 sequence reads: CASSLTGGNQPQHF. CDR3 coding DNA: TGTGCCAGTAGTTTGACAGGGGGCAATCAGCCCCAGCATTTT.

This clone was detected only once. Other DNA sequences in this sample translate to the same CDR3. V and J are TRBV6-5 and TRBJ2-3; no clear D. V lost 0 bases and J lost 1, with 5 bases in between. The CDR3 sequence is 14 residues long. The germline V gene encodes CDR1 MNHEY and CDR2 SVGAGI. CDR3 sequence (DNA): TGTGCCAGCAGTTACTCCCTCGGCACAGATACGCAGTATTTT. It specifies CASSYSLGTDTQYF.

The chain carries TRBV4-2 and TRBJ2-5; 9 bases are a match to TRBD2. Unmatched junction bases numbered 25, after V lost 0 bases and J lost 11 bases. This CDR3 has 20 amino acids. Looked up from germline, CDR1 is LGHNA and CDR2 is YNFKEQ. CDR3 DNA sequence: TGTGCCAGCAGCCAAGAATGGAGGCTAGCGGGACCACGGGGGACTACGGGGCAGTACTTC. Protein product: CASSQEWRLAGPRGTTGQYF.

The chain joins TRBV6-1 to TRBJ2-7; 13 bases map to TRBD2. J lost 2 bases, V lost 4 bases, and 5 bases had no gene match. The CDR3 loop spans 16 amino acids. Germline CDR1 and CDR2: MNHNS and SASEGT. The chain's CDR3 is CASSARTSGSPYEQYF. The DNA of the CDR3 is TGTGCCAGCAGTGCCCGGACTAGCGGGAGTCCCTACGAGCAGTACTTC.

The chain links TRBV15 to TRBJ2-4, with TRBD1 identical over 7 bases. The CDR3 totals 14 residues. Trimming removed 5 bases from V and 15 bases from J; junction bases left unmatched: 16. Germline values: CDR1 LNHNV, CDR2 YYDKDF (reference sequence). The CDR3 protein is CATSSKRRDSPVYF. For the CDR3, the DNA is TGTGCCACCAGCTCTAAGCGCCGGGACAGCCCGGTGTACTTC. Drawing the rest from reference TRBV15 and TRBJ2-4, the complete variable domain is DAMVIQNPRYQVTQFGKPVTLSCSQTLNHNVMYWYQQKSSQAPKLLFHYYDKDFNNEADTPDNFQSRRPNTSFCFLDIRSPGLGDTAMYLCATSSKRRDSPVYFGAGTRLSVL.

The chain is built from TRBV5-4 and TRBJ1-2; 9 positions match TRBD1. V gave up 4 bases and J gave up 8 bases; unmatched junction bases: 18. The CDR3 has 17 residues. Germline loops: CDR1 SGHNT, CDR2 YYREEE (reference sequence). The CDR3 nucleotides are TGTGCCAGCAGCCGTCCCGGGACAGGGAATGGAATCTTCGGCTACACCTTC. Translating it yields CASSRPGTGNGIFGYTF.

The genes are TRBV19 and TRBJ1-1, with 9 bases identical to TRBD1. CDR1 and CDR2 (germline): LNHDA, SQIVND (reference sequence). Losses at the gene ends were 6 bases for V and 1 base for J; bases not matched to a gene: 6. The CDR3 length is 15 residues. The CDR3 DNA reads TGTGCCAGTAGGATCGGGACAGGGACGAACACTGAAGCTTTCTTT. This codes for CASRIGTGTNTEAFF.

The chain combines TRBV30 with TRBJ1-2; possible D gene TRBD1, 5 bases. Trimming left V 4 bases short and J 8 bases short, with 14 bases between. The CDR3 is 12 amino acids. Germline V gives CDR1 GTSNPN, CDR2 SVGIG (reference sequence). CDR3 protein: CAWTLQEGGYTF. As DNA, the CDR3 is TGTGCCTGGACCCTCCAGGAGGGGGGCTACACCTTC.

This rearrangement joins TRBV28 to TRBJ2-1, with 7 bases aligning to TRBD1. The germline gives CDR1 MDHEN, CDR2 SYDVKM. The CDR3 extends over 15 amino acids. V was clipped by 2 bases and J by 12 bases; unmatched bases: 13. The CDR3: CASSLGDSLWNWQFF. CDR3 DNA: TGTGCCAGCAGTTTAGGGGACAGCCTTTGGAATTGGCAGTTCTTC.

The chain employs TRBV10-3 and TRBJ2-1; maybe TRBD2 (5 bases). This CDR3 has 15 amino acids. Germline CDR1 is ENHRY and CDR2 is SYGVKD. With 2 bases removed from V and 4 bases from J, the gap between germline ends came to 12 bases. The CDR3 protein is CAISEESGTYNEQFF. In nucleotides, the CDR3 is TGTGCCATCAGTGAGGAGTCGGGAACATACAATGAGCAGTTCTTC.

This rearrangement joins TRBV11-2 to TRBJ1-1, with D perhaps matching TRBD1 (5 bases). Germline lookup yields CDR1 SGHAT and CDR2 FQNNGV. The CDR3 contains 15 residues. V was trimmed by 1 base and J by 0 bases, leaving 9 bases between them. CDR3 coding DNA: TGTGCCAGCAGCTTAGCGGGGGGGATGAACACTGAAGCTTTCTTT. This translates into CASSLAGGMNTEAFF. Full variable domain (rest looked up from reference TRBV11-2 and TRBJ1-1): EAGVAQSPRYKIIEKRQSVAFWCNPISGHATLYWYQQILGQGPKLLIQFQNNGVVDDSQLPKDRFSAERLKGVDSTLKIQPAKLEDSAVYLCASSLAGGMNTEAFFGQGTRLTVV.

Points on this clone: This sample includes further DNA sequences coding for the same CDR3. The gene calls are TRBV27 and TRBJ2-7; no firm D call. Trimming took 3 bases from V and 4 from J, leaving 4 bases between them. The length of the CDR3 is 11 residues. Germline loops: CDR1 MNHEY, CDR2 SMNVEV (reference sequence). The DNA for the CDR3 is TGTGCCAGCAGTTTGGGATACGAGCAGTACTTC. This encodes CASSLGYEQYF.

This rearrangement joins TRBV19 to TRBJ2-1; D possibly corresponds to TRBD2 (5 bases). The germline V and J ends were trimmed by 5 bases and 0 bases, with 14 bases remaining between them. Germline values: CDR1 LNHDA, CDR2 SQIVND (reference sequence). The CDR3 runs 16 residues. CDR3 DNA: TGTGCCAGTAGTCCTGCGGACTGGAGCTCCTACAATGAGCAGTTCTTC. This gives the protein CASSPADWSSYNEQFF.

This chain links TRBV14 with TRBJ2-3, with 9 positions matching TRBD2. Germline CDR1 reads SGHDN; CDR2 reads FVKESK. V trimming: 0 bases; J trimming: 7 bases; junction bases outside the gene matches: 11. The CDR3 contains 17 residues. The CDR3 DNA is TGTGCCAGCAGCCAAGAACATCTAGCGGGGCTAACGTATACGCAGTATTTT. Encoded protein: CASSQEHLAGLTYTQYF. The full variable domain, in which reference TRBV14 and TRBJ2-3 provide the parts outside the CDR3, is EAGVTQFPSHSVIEKGQTVTLRCDPISGHDNLYWYRRVMGKEIKFLLHFVKESKQDESGMPNNRFLAERTGGTYSTLKVQPAELEDSGVYFCASSQEHLAGLTYTQYFGPGTRLTVL.

V gene TRBV7-3 combines with J gene TRBJ2-1, with 7 bases matching TRBD2. V trimming: 9 bases; J trimming: 0 bases; junction bases outside the gene matches: 11. CDR1 and CDR2 from the germline V gene are SGHTA and FQGTGA. The CDR3 is made up of 16 amino acids. The CDR3 bases are TGTGCCAGTCCGGGGGGACGGGAAAGCTCCTACAATGAGCAGTTCTTC. Translation: CASPGGRESSYNEQFF.

The CDR3 sequence is CASSGPAGREQYF. The CDR3 DNA reads TGTGCCAGCAGTGGACCCGCAGGGAGAGAGCAGTACTTC. This sequence joins TRBV6-6 and TRBJ2-7; either TRBD1 or TRBD2 may fit D (5 bases each). V lost 5 bases and J 7 bases, leaving 15 bases between the germline ends. Per the germline V gene, CDR1 is MNHNY and CDR2 is SVGAGI (reference sequence). This CDR3 is 13 amino acids long.